The clone carrying this T cell receptor beta chain appeared once. The sample belongs to a study of blood T cell repertoires in COVID-19. TCRdb keeps only in-frame clones here, not all; method: immunoSEQ multiplex PCR. The table has 250,000 to 300,000 clones, roughly 90% seen once; the top ten hold 2.9%. The clonotype originates from a woman in her forties or fifties who had been exposed to COVID-19. The material sequenced was PBMCs or T cells enriched from blood (not recorded which).

In DNA, the CDR3 is TGTGCCAGCAGTGAATATGAGGGGGTGGGCTACACCTTC. It translates to CASSEYEGVGYTF. This rearrangement joins TRBV25-1 to TRBJ1-2; possible D gene TRBD1, 6 bases. Germline V lookup: CDR1 MGHDK, CDR2 SYGVNS. The CDR3 spans 13 residues. V lost 0 bases, J lost 8 bases, and 10 bases lay in between.